Below, one T cell receptor beta chain is given with its context. The CDR3 has 12 amino acids. Germline lookup yields CDR1 SNHLY and CDR2 FYNNEI. V lost 6 bases and J 7 bases, leaving 7 bases between the germline ends. The sample belongs to a study of T cells in Graves' hyperthyroidism and ophthalmopathy. Amplification yielded TCR beta CDR3 regions, with RNA transcripts as the source. When the TCR CDR3 underwent first-round RT-PCR, the HTBI primer set was used. TCRdb used MiXCR to reprocess the multiplex PCR reads, holding one entry per CDR3 protein. Found here are about 700,000 distinct CDR3 sequences, less than 15% of them singletons; the top ten hold approximately 10%. Absence of ophthalmopathy progression within 18 months defined stable Graves' hyperthyroidism.

The chain combines TRBV2 with TRBJ1-6; D is ambiguous. Sequencing was done on a sample of blood. The receptor was derived from a woman between 18 and 29 years old with Graves' hyperthyroidism. CDR3 nucleotides: TGTGCCAGCAGGACCCGAAATTCACCCCTCCACTTT. This sequence encodes CASRTRNSPLHF.